Below are 15 T cell receptor beta chains sequenced from a single sample in a study of cytomegalovirus exposure and HLA in healthy donors. Measured with immunoSEQ multiplex PCR; TCRdb has only the in-frame clones, and not every one. This table has more than 90,000 clones, 85% to 95% appearing once. Sequenced material: PBMCs. Every receptor here comes from a woman aged 25-40 years in good health and CMV-seropositive.

V is TRBV5-1 and J is TRBJ2-4; maybe TRBD1 (6 bases). V was cut by 4 bases and J by 3 bases, with 17 bases left in between. CDR3 size: 16 residues. The germline gives CDR1 SGHRS, CDR2 YFSETQ. This chain's CDR3 is CASSPLGGKGKNIQYF. The CDR3 region has the DNA TGCGCCAGCAGCCCTCTAGGGGGTAAGGGCAAAAACATTCAGTACTTC.

The CDR3 loop is CASSPWTGDEQQYF. The CDR3 region has the DNA TGTGCCAGCTCACCCTGGACAGGGGATGAGCAGCAGTATTTT. The V call is TRBV18, the J call TRBJ2-3, with 9 bases lining up with TRBD1. Trimming at V came to 3 bases and at J to 11 bases, leaving 9 bases not matched to a gene. From germline, CDR1 is KGHSH and CDR2 LQKENI. The CDR3 consists of 14 residues.

Here the CDR3 reads CASSVHGQNSGNTIYF. CDR3 DNA: TGTGCCAGCAGTGTCCACGGACAAAACTCTGGAAACACCATATATTTT. The V and J genes are TRBV2 and TRBJ1-3; TRBD1 is a possible D gene (5 bases). V was cut by 4 bases and J by 0 bases, with 13 bases left in between. CDR1 and CDR2 from the germline V gene are SNHLY and FYNNEI. This CDR3 contains 16 residues.

This clone appeared once. The gene calls are TRBV27 and TRBJ2-7; 12 bases align to TRBD2. The V gene's germline CDR1 is MNHEY and CDR2 SMNVEV (reference sequence). Germline trimming cut 7 bases from V and 2 bases from J; bases unmatched to any gene: 6. The length of the CDR3 is 15 residues. The CDR3 coding sequence is TGTGCCAGCACCGCTACTAGCGGGAGGACCTACGAGCAGTACTTC. It specifies CASTATSGRTYEQYF.

Worth noting for this clone: The junction departs from germline at one end; a sequencing error may be responsible. The gene calls are TRBV5-1 and TRBJ1-2, with TRBD1 matching over 9 bases. This CDR3 contains 13 residues. Germline V gene data show CDR1 as SGHRS and CDR2 as YFSETQ. CDR3 DNA sequence: TGTGCCAGCACCTTACAGGGGGCGCTTGGCTACACCTTC. It specifies CASTLQGALGYTF.

V gene TRBV7-6 combines with J gene TRBJ2-2; D perhaps matches TRBD2 (5 bases). V gave up 5 bases and J gave up 2 bases, with 24 bases separating them. Germline loops: CDR1 SGHVS, CDR2 FNYEAQ. CDR3 length: 19 residues. CDR3 amino acids: CASSPKSDERKINTGELFF. The CDR3, as DNA: TGTGCCAGCAGCCCCAAAAGTGATGAGCGGAAAATAAACACCGGGGAGCTGTTTTTT.

The rearrangement links TRBV7-9 to TRBJ2-1; the match to TRBD1 covers 7 bases. This CDR3 has 16 amino acids. V shed 5 bases and J 4 bases; nucleotides not matched to a gene: 11. Germline CDR1 and CDR2: SEHNR and FQNEAQ (reference sequence). The CDR3 DNA reads TGTGCCAGCAGCCCGATAGGACAGGTCTATTACAATGAGCAGTTCTTC. Translation: CASSPIGQVYYNEQFF.

The gene calls are TRBV28 and TRBJ1-4; D not resolved. The CDR3 is 15 residues long. The V gene's germline CDR1 is MDHEN and CDR2 SYDVKM. The V gene lost 4 bases and the J gene lost 6 bases, with 15 bases spanning the gap. The CDR3 region has the DNA TGTGCCAGCAGTTCGAACCTAGAACGGGATGAAAAACTGTTTTTT. Amino acid sequence: CASSSNLERDEKLFF.

The V call is TRBV19, the J call TRBJ2-1; 8 bases match TRBD1. The CDR3 is made up of 17 amino acids. Trimming at V came to 3 bases and at J to 3 bases, leaving 10 bases not matched to a gene. Germline V gives CDR1 LNHDA, CDR2 SQIVND (reference sequence). The CDR3 loop reads CASSMRLTGVVYNEQFF. DNA for the CDR3: TGTGCCAGTAGTATGAGACTGACAGGGGTGGTCTACAATGAGCAGTTCTTC.

The chain couples TRBV28 to TRBJ2-7, with 8 bases lining up with TRBD2. The CDR3 is 13 amino acids. Germline trimming cut 2 bases from V and 11 bases from J; bases unmatched to any gene: 8. Germline V gives CDR1 MDHEN, CDR2 SYDVKM. The CDR3 DNA follows: TGTGCCAGCAGTTTAGTAGCGGGACGTGATAAGTACTTC. Protein product: CASSLVAGRDKYF. Variable domain in full (rest from reference TRBV28 and TRBJ2-7): DVKVTQSSRYLVKRTGEKVFLECVQDMDHENMFWYRQDPGLGLRLIYFSYDVKMKEKGDIPEGYSVSREKKERFSLILESASTNQTSMYLCASSLVAGRDKYFGPGTRLTVT.

The chain uses TRBV6-1 and TRBJ2-2; D remains ambiguous. This CDR3 has 13 amino acids. In germline, CDR1 is MNHNS, CDR2 SASEGT. V lost 6 bases to trimming and J lost 0 bases, with 5 bases between them. The CDR3 DNA reads TGTGCCAGCAGGACTCCGAACACCGGGGAGCTGTTTTTT. It is translated as CASRTPNTGELFF.

This chain uses TRBV6-5 with TRBJ1-2; 8 bases agree with TRBD1. V lost 2 bases and J lost 4; bases outside the gene matches: 6. Germline-derived CDR1 and CDR2 are MNHEY and SVGAGI. The CDR3 covers 15 residues. CDR3 sequence: CASSYQTGGVYGYTF. The CDR3 nucleotides are TGTGCCAGCAGTTACCAAACAGGGGGAGTCTATGGCTACACCTTC.

This clone was detected only once. The genes are TRBV4-3 and TRBJ1-3; D possibly corresponds to TRBD1 (6 bases). The CDR3 totals 15 residues. Trimming took off 1 base at V and 4 bases at J, with 11 bases between the two ends. Germline V lookup: CDR1 LGHNA, CDR2 YSLEER. CDR3 loop: CASSQAVGTGNTIYF. The CDR3, as DNA: TGCGCCAGCAGCCAAGCAGTCGGGACAGGAAACACCATATATTTT.

The CDR3 DNA reads TGTGCCAGCAGCGTCTTAATGGGAGGGAGCGTCGAGCAGTACTTC. It codes for CASSVLMGGSVEQYF. V gene TRBV7-2 combines with J gene TRBJ2-7, with 7 bases aligning to TRBD2. The germline V gene encodes CDR1 SGHTA and CDR2 FQGNSA. V shed 5 bases and J 6 bases; nucleotides not matched to a gene: 13. This CDR3 region has 15 residues.

The chain has TRBV7-2 and TRBJ2-3; TRBD2 matches 14 bases. The CDR3 totals 15 residues. Germline V CDR1 and CDR2: SGHTA, FQGNSA. V trimming: 5 bases; J trimming: 6 bases; junction bases outside the gene matches: 4. CDR3 bases: TGTGCCAGCAGCCCCTGGACTAGCGGGAGGGATACGCAGTATTTT. This encodes CASSPWTSGRDTQYF.